These 29 T cell receptor delta chains share one sample of origin, sequenced in a study of Vδ1+ human thymocytes. Sequences come from RNA converted to cDNA by reverse transcription. Pooled V-gene forward primers with one constant-region reverse primer generated the CDR3 amplicons by multiplex PCR. TCRdb reprocessed the multiplex PCR reads through CATT. The data contain tens of thousands of delta-chain clones, over 13% of them singletons. Study-wide results and caveats: Thymic TRG and TRD repertoires appeared highly polyclonal, with Gaussian CDR3 length distributions.

No antigen has been identified for these receptors. The source material was Vdelta1+ gamma-delta thymocytes from the thymus. Subset noted: FACS-sorted CD3+ TCRalphabeta- TCRVdelta1+ TCRVdelta2- thymocytes. Source of these receptors: a girl under three years old who had congenital heart surgery.

This clone has just a few counts. V is TRDV1 and J is TRDJ1, with TRDD3 as a possible D gene (10 bases). Germline V gene data show CDR1 as TSWWSYY and CDR2 as QGS. This CDR3 has 19 amino acids. The V gene lost 4 bases and the J gene lost 8 bases, with 32 bases spanning the gap. CDR3 region: CALGVPPFLRLGDQGKLIF. Written as DNA, the CDR3 is TGTGCTCTTGGGGTACCACCCTTCCTACGACTGGGGGATCAGGGGAAACTCATCTTT.

In its sample, this clone was seen a few times. The chain links TRDV1 to TRDJ1, with TRDD3 identical over 9 bases. The junction had 20 bases not matched to a gene; V was cut back by 1 base and J by 5 bases. Germline assignment: CDR1 TSWWSYY and CDR2 QGS. The CDR3 runs to 20 residues. CDR3 DNA: TGTGCTCTTGGGGAACGCGTGATCGCGTACTGGGGGAACCCGGGGGATAAACTCATCTTT. Its protein is CALGERVIAYWGNPGDKLIF.

This clone occurred a few times. This chain connects TRDV1 to TRDJ1, with a possible D match to TRDD3 (6 bases). CDR1 is TSWWSYY and CDR2 is QGS in the germline V gene. Deletions cut 4 bases from V and 0 bases from J, with 18 bases between. The CDR3 covers 17 residues. The CDR3 region has the DNA TGTGCTCTTGGGGCTTCGGTGGGGGTCCCGTACACCGATAAACTCATCTTT. Translation: CALGASVGVPYTDKLIF.

About this clone itself: The junction does not match germline at one end; this may be a read error. This chain connects TRDV2 to TRDJ3, with D perhaps TRDD1 (5 bases). This CDR3 spans 16 amino acids. The germline CDR1 and CDR2 sequences are GEAIGNYY and EKD. The DNA of the CDR3 is TGTGCCTGTGACACGAATAGCTCCCGGGACACCCGACAGATGTTTTTC. This codes for CACDTNSSRDTRQMFF.

This chain uses TRDV1 with TRDJ1; TRDD2 or TRDD3 may be the D gene (5 bases each). In germline, CDR1 is TSWWSYY, CDR2 QGS. The CDR3 totals 17 residues. The germline V and J ends were trimmed by 2 bases and 0 bases, with 16 bases remaining between them. For the CDR3, the DNA is TGTGCTCTTGGGGAAACTTCCGTATGGGGACACACCGATAAACTCATCTTT. It is translated as CALGETSVWGHTDKLIF.

The J gene is TRDJ1, the V gene TRDV1, with 10 bases aligning to TRDD3. This CDR3 comprises 22 residues. Germline CDR1 TSWWSYY, CDR2 QGS. The CDR3 coding sequence is TGTGCCCTAGTAGAGCCACCCTCGTCGTTTCTGGGGGATAGACGGTACACCGATAAACTCATCTTT. Amino acids: CALVEPPSSFLGDRRYTDKLIF.

This chain uses TRDV1 with TRDJ1; possibly TRDD3 for D (5 bases). The CDR3 sequence is 12 residues long. V was clipped by 0 bases and J by 9 bases, with 8 bases between them. Per the germline V gene, CDR1 is TSWWSYY and CDR2 is QGS. CDR3 sequence: CALGELSWELIF. DNA of the CDR3: TGTGCTCTTGGGGAACTGAGCTGGGAACTCATCTTT.

The sample holds one count of this clone. V gene TRDV1 combines with J gene TRDJ1; possible D gene TRDD2, 6 bases. The V gene lost 5 bases and the J gene lost 3 bases, with 19 bases spanning the gap. The length of the CDR3 is 16 residues. Germline V gene lookup returns CDR1 TSWWSYY and CDR2 QGS. This CDR3 reads CALGIRPFPRADKLIF. For the CDR3, the DNA is TGTGCTCTTGGGATACGGCCCTTCCCCAGGGCCGATAAACTCATCTTT.

The rearrangement uses TRDV1 and TRDJ1; 13 nucleotides line up with TRDD3. The CDR3 runs to 25 residues. V trimming: 0 bases; J trimming: 3 bases; junction bases outside the gene matches: 28. Per germline, CDR1 TSWWSYY and CDR2 QGS. CDR3 nucleotides: TGTGCTCTTGGGGAACTGGCCTTCCTACGGAGTGGGGTACTGGGGGATACGAGGGATTCCGATAAACTCATCTTT. This translates into CALGELAFLRSGVLGDTRDSDKLIF.

V and J are TRDV1 and TRDJ1, with 8 bases aligning to TRDD3. Germline CDR1 reads TSWWSYY; CDR2 reads QGS. The V gene end was trimmed by 5 bases and the J gene end by 0 bases; junction bases not matched to a gene: 32. The CDR3 has 24 amino acids. CDR3 nucleotides: TGTGCTCTTGGGACCGCGAAGAAGCGTGAGAGGGATACGGTCCACCCGATCTACACCGATAAACTCATCTTT. It yields the protein CALGTAKKRERDTVHPIYTDKLIF.

The chain joins TRDV1 to TRDJ1; 7 nucleotides agree with TRDD3. The CDR3 has 15 amino acids. The germline CDR1 and CDR2 sequences are TSWWSYY and QGS. The V segment lost 2 bases and the J segment 7 bases; nucleotides outside the gene matches: 10. The CDR3 DNA reads as TGTGCTCTTGGGGAAAGAAATGGGGGAGTAGGTAAACTCATCTTT. It is translated as CALGERNGGVGKLIF.

The V call is TRDV1, the J call TRDJ1; 7 bases are shared with TRDD3. J lost 4 bases, V lost 4 bases, and 27 bases had no gene match. Germline V gives CDR1 TSWWSYY, CDR2 QGS. This CDR3 spans 21 amino acids. In nucleotides, the CDR3 is TGTGCTCTTGGGGCCCGCCCCTCCAAGGGGGTACTGGGGCCACCCAACGATAAACTCATCTTT. Encoded protein: CALGARPSKGVLGPPNDKLIF.

The chain has TRDV2 and TRDJ1, with 9 nucleotides matching TRDD3. Germline CDR1 and CDR2: GEAIGNYY and EKD. The J segment lost 0 bases and the V segment lost 0 bases, leaving 13 bases of the junction unmatched. The CDR3 is made up of 19 amino acids. The CDR3 sequence is CACDTALPGGCRHTDKLIF. CDR3 coding DNA: TGTGCCTGTGACACCGCTCTACCTGGGGGATGTAGACACACCGATAAACTCATCTTT.

This clone was seen only a few times. This chain uses TRDV1 with TRDJ1; 13 bases are shared with TRDD3. Germline trimming cut 0 bases from V and 3 bases from J; bases unmatched to any gene: 13. The CDR3 is 20 amino acids. The germline V gene encodes CDR1 TSWWSYY and CDR2 QGS. CDR3 DNA sequence: TGTGCTCTTGGGGAACTAAGGTCCCCAAACTGGGGGATACGGCCCGATAAACTCATCTTT. Its translation: CALGELRSPNWGIRPDKLIF.

The rearrangement links TRDV1 to TRDJ1; 11 nucleotides line up with TRDD3. Germline CDR1 TSWWSYY, CDR2 QGS. The CDR3 spans 20 residues. V shed 2 bases, J shed 0 bases, and the junction held 14 bases outside the gene matches. The CDR3: CALGEYGWGIRGPYTDKLIF. The CDR3 DNA is TGTGCTCTTGGGGAATACGGGTGGGGGATACGCGGCCCTTACACCGATAAACTCATCTTT.

The chain recombines TRDV1 with TRDJ1; 9 bases are shared with TRDD3. The V segment lost 1 base and the J segment 0 bases; nucleotides outside the gene matches: 15. The CDR3 has 20 amino acids. The germline V gene has CDR1 TSWWSYY and CDR2 QGS. The CDR3 reads CALGERSNWGIGRYTDKLIF. The CDR3 nucleotides are TGTGCTCTTGGGGAACGGTCCAATTGGGGGATAGGAAGGTACACCGATAAACTCATCTTT.

J is TRDJ1 and V is TRDV1, with TRDD3 matching over 10 bases. CDR3 length: 21 residues. Germline CDR1 and CDR2: TSWWSYY and QGS. The ends lost 0 bases at V and 0 bases at J; junction bases unmatched: 16. CDR3 DNA sequence: TGTGCTCTTGGGGAACTTTTGCGGGGGATACGTCAATACCCGTACACCGATAAACTCATCTTT. Protein product: CALGELLRGIRQYPYTDKLIF.

This clone appeared a few times. This specimen includes other DNA sequences encoding the same CDR3. The chain has TRDV2 and TRDJ1; D gene unclear. The CDR3 extends over 16 amino acids. Germline assignment: CDR1 GEAIGNYY and CDR2 EKD. Trimming stripped 0 bases from V and 2 bases from J, with 15 bases between. As DNA, the CDR3 is TGTGCCTGTGACACCGTTCGAATCTACCCAACCGATAAACTCATCTTT. Amino acid sequence: CACDTVRIYPTDKLIF.

On this clone itself: Other DNA sequences from this sample encode an identical CDR3 as well. The chain uses TRDV1 and TRDJ1; D uncertain. V was trimmed by 0 bases and J by 5 bases, leaving 1 base between them. CDR1 is TSWWSYY, CDR2 QGS, per germline. The length of the CDR3 is 11 residues. CDR3 amino acids: CALGELDKLIF. DNA for the CDR3: TGTGCTCTTGGGGAACTTGATAAACTCATCTTT.

The chain is built from TRDV1 and TRDJ1; D might be TRDD3 (5 bases). CDR3 size: 19 residues. Germline V lookup: CDR1 TSWWSYY, CDR2 QGS. Trimming cost V 5 bases and J 0 bases, with 25 bases left between them. The CDR3 is CALGNRPRFGDLYTDKLIF. The CDR3 coding sequence is TGTGCTCTTGGGAATCGACCTAGATTCGGGGACTTGTACACCGATAAACTCATCTTT.

In its sample, this clone was seen a few times. This rearrangement joins TRDV1 to TRDJ1; no firm D call. CDR1 is TSWWSYY and CDR2 is QGS in the germline V gene. With 2 bases removed from V and 0 bases from J, the gap between germline ends came to 7 bases. There are 14 residues in the CDR3. CDR3 in DNA: TGTGCTCTTGGGGAAGGCTTTTACACCGATAAACTCATCTTT. This encodes CALGEGFYTDKLIF.

This clone was seen more than once but under ten times. J is TRDJ1 and V is TRAV29/DV5, with TRDD3 matching 7 bases. Germline V lookup: CDR1 NSMFDY, CDR2 ISSIKDK. Trimming at V came to 0 bases and at J to 0 bases, leaving 35 bases not matched to a gene. The CDR3 extends over 25 amino acids. DNA for the CDR3: TGTGCAGCAAGCGTTCCCTTTCGGGGGATCCTTAGGTTAGAATACCTTGATACTTACACCGATAAACTCATCTTT. Its translation is CAASVPFRGILRLEYLDTYTDKLIF. The entire variable domain, with the rest obtained from reference TRAV29/DV5 and TRDJ1, is as follows: DQQVKQNSPSLSVQEGRISILNCDYTNSMFDYFLWYKKYPAEGPTFLISISSIKDKNEDGRFTVFLNKSAKHLSLHIVPSQPGDSAVYFCAASVPFRGILRLEYLDTYTDKLIFGKGTRVTVEP.

In this sample, this clone turned up a few times. The V and J genes are TRDV1 and TRDJ1; 9 nucleotides match TRDD3. Germline loops: CDR1 TSWWSYY, CDR2 QGS. V was pared by 7 bases and J by 0 bases, with 21 bases of the junction left unmatched. This CDR3 comprises 20 residues. CDR3 residues: CALAYDNTGGYPPYTDKLIF. Written as DNA, the CDR3 is TGTGCTCTTGCCTACGATAATACCGGGGGATACCCCCCCTACACCGATAAACTCATCTTT.

This clone was seen a few times. The J gene is TRDJ1, the V gene TRDV1; the match to TRDD3 covers 11 bases. Germline trimming cut 5 bases from V and 10 bases from J; bases unmatched to any gene: 15. CDR3 length equals 16 residues. Germline lookup yields CDR1 TSWWSYY and CDR2 QGS. CDR3 sequence reads: CALGNPSKLGDSRLIF. The CDR3 DNA reads as TGTGCTCTTGGGAACCCCAGCAAACTGGGGGATAGCCGACTCATCTTT.

The chain employs TRDV1 and TRDJ1, with 11 nucleotides matching TRDD3. Per germline, CDR1 TSWWSYY and CDR2 QGS. The trim removed 2 bases at V and 0 bases at J, leaving 32 bases unmatched. CDR3 length equals 26 residues. This chain's CDR3 is CALGEGHFLRVGGYAYDPEYTDKLIF. The CDR3 bases are TGTGCTCTTGGGGAAGGCCATTTTTTGAGGGTTGGGGGATACGCCTACGACCCGGAGTACACCGATAAACTCATCTTT.

This clone was counted only a few times. The chain has TRDV1 and TRDJ1; possible D gene TRDD3, 6 bases. The CDR3 is 20 residues long. CDR1 TSWWSYY and CDR2 QGS come from the germline V gene. Trimming took 1 base from V and 1 from J, leaving 25 bases between them. CDR3 nucleotides: TGTGCTCTTGGGGAACGATTACCTCTCCTCGGGATAGGTTTCACCGATAAACTCATCTTT. Its translation is CALGERLPLLGIGFTDKLIF.

The chain is built from TRDV1 and TRDJ1, with a possible D match to TRDD3 (6 bases). CDR3 size: 25 residues. With 0 bases removed from V and 0 bases from J, the gap between germline ends came to 38 bases. Germline V gene data show CDR1 as TSWWSYY and CDR2 as QGS. The chain's CDR3 is CALGELDPTTTYVGDRRMYTDKLIF. CDR3 DNA sequence: TGTGCTCTTGGGGAACTTGATCCGACGACTACATATGTTGGGGATCGTCGAATGTACACCGATAAACTCATCTTT.

This clone was recorded a few times. V gene TRDV1 combines with J gene TRDJ1; no reliable D call. CDR1 TSWWSYY and CDR2 QGS come from the germline V gene. The CDR3 contains 17 residues. The V gene lost 1 base and the J gene lost 0 bases, with 15 bases spanning the gap. The DNA of the CDR3 is TGTGCTCTTGGGGAACCAGCTGCCGTCAGATACACCGATAAACTCATCTTT. Protein product: CALGEPAAVRYTDKLIF.

V is TRDV1 and J is TRDJ1, with 12 bases lining up with TRDD3. From germline, CDR1 is TSWWSYY and CDR2 QGS. V lost 4 bases and J lost 0; bases outside the gene matches: 21. This CDR3 region has 22 residues. The CDR3 nucleotides read TGTGCTCTTGGGGTGTCGGCACTTCCTGACTACTGGGGGATACCCTACACCGATAAACTCATCTTT. Protein sequence: CALGVSALPDYWGIPYTDKLIF.